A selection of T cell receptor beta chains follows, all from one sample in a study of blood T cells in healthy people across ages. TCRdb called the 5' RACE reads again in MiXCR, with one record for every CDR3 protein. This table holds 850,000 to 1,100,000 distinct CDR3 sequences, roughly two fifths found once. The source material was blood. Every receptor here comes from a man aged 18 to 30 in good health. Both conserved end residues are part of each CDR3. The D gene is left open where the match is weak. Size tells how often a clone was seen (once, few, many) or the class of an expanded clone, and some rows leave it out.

TGCGCCAGCAGCTTGGCCGTTGAGGAGGGGCGCCCCTTTGAAAAACTGTTTTTT,CASSLAVEEGRPFEKLFF,TRBJ1-4,few,.,TRBV5-1
TGTGCCAGCTTGACAGGGGCCACAGATACGCAGTATTTT,CASLTGATDTQYF,TRBJ2-3,.,TRBD1,TRBV25-1
TGTGCCAGCAGTTTAAACGTTGGCTACACCTTC,CASSLNVGYTF,TRBJ1-2,.,.,TRBV28
TGTGCCAGCAGTGAAATACGGGCAAGGGCCGGGGAGCTGTTTTTT,CASSEIRARAGELFF,TRBJ2-2,.,.,TRBV2
TGTGCCAGTACCCCAGCCCTAGGGGCTTTGGAGACCCAGTACTTC,CASTPALGALETQYF,TRBJ2-5,.,.,TRBV19
TGTGCCAGCACCAGAGGTTATACCGAGGTTGACAGCTACGAGCAGTACTTC,CASTRGYTEVDSYEQYF,TRBJ2-7,.,.,TRBV6-1
TGTGCCAGCGGTGAAGCGCGGACAGGGGGCGACCTACGGGATACGCAGTATTTT,CASGEARTGGDLRDTQYF,TRBJ2-3,.,TRBD1,TRBV2
TGCGCCGCCCCCAGGGAGAACACTGAAGCTTTCTTT,CAAPRENTEAFF,TRBJ1-1,.,.,TRBV10-2
TGTGCCAGCAGCTTAGCGTTGCTCGAGATAGGGGAGGGGGATGAGCAGTTCTTC,CASSLALLEIGEGDEQFF,TRBJ2-1,.,.,TRBV7-9
TGTGCCAGCAGCACCCGGACAGGTCAGGCAGGCAAAAACATTCAGTACTTC,CASSTRTGQAGKNIQYF,TRBJ2-4,.,TRBD1,TRBV7-9
TGTGCCAGCAGCTGGGACACAACACCGCGGGAGCTGTTTTTT,CASSWDTTPRELFF,TRBJ2-2,.,.,TRBV6-2/TRBV6-3
TGTGCCACCTCGACAGCGGGGGACACTGAAGCTTTCTTT,CATSTAGDTEAFF,TRBJ1-1,.,.,TRBV6-2/TRBV6-3
TGTGCCAGCAGGGATAGGGGACAGGGGAACTATGGCTACACCTTC,CASRDRGQGNYGYTF,TRBJ1-2,.,TRBD1,TRBV4-2
TGTGCCAGCAGCTTGGTCGGGGATAACACTGAAGCTTTCTTT,CASSLVGDNTEAFF,TRBJ1-1,.,.,TRBV5-4
TGTGCCAGCAGCTTCAGAAACTCCTACGAGCAGTACTTC,CASSFRNSYEQYF,TRBJ2-7,few,.,TRBV12-3/TRBV12-4
TGCAGTGCCGATAACCGACAGGGCGTCTACGAGCAGTACTTC,CSADNRQGVYEQYF,TRBJ2-7,.,TRBD1,TRBV20-1
TGTGCCAGCAGTCCTTCAGCGGGCCCCCTTTGGTGTGAGCAGTTCTTC,CASSPSAGPLWCEQFF,TRBJ2-1,.,.,TRBV6-2/TRBV6-3
TGTGCCAGCAGTTACTACAGGGGAGACACCGGGGAGCTGTTTTTT,CASSYYRGDTGELFF,TRBJ2-2,few,TRBD1,TRBV6-2/TRBV6-3
TGCAGCGTTGCGAGCGGGGGGTCGGGTGAGCAGTTCTTC,CSVASGGSGEQFF,TRBJ2-1,few,TRBD2,TRBV29-1
TGTGCCAGCAGCCAAGACCCGCTAGCCCCCTACGAGCAGTACTTC,CASSQDPLAPYEQYF,TRBJ2-7,many,.,TRBV3-1
TGTGCCAGCAGCGTAGAGGCGGGACTTACCTACGAGCAGTACTTC,CASSVEAGLTYEQYF,TRBJ2-7,.,.,TRBV9
TGTGCCAGCAGCTTAGGGGAGCTTGAGTATTTT,CASSLGELEYF,TRBJ2-3,.,.,TRBV12-3/TRBV12-4
TGTGCCATCAGTAGCCCTCGGGACAGGGAAGGCTACACCTTC,CAISSPRDREGYTF,TRBJ1-2,.,TRBD1,TRBV10-3
TGCGCCAGCAGCCAAGACGCGGGTCAGAACACTGAAGCTTTCTTT,CASSQDAGQNTEAFF,TRBJ1-1,.,.,TRBV4-3
TGCAGTGCTAGAGAGGGGGGACCTAGGGCCAACGTCCTGACTTTC,CSAREGGPRANVLTF,TRBJ2-6,.,.,TRBV20-1
TGTGCCAGCAGTTCCCCTCGTCAGCCCCAGCATTTT,CASSSPRQPQHF,TRBJ1-5,.,.,TRBV12-3/TRBV12-4
TGTGCCAGCAGAAAGCAGTATTTT,CASRKQYF,TRBJ2-3,few,.,TRBV12-3/TRBV12-4
TGTGCCAGCAGTCCTACGGGAGCGTTATTTGATACGCAGTATTTT,CASSPTGALFDTQYF,TRBJ2-3,once,.,TRBV12-3/TRBV12-4
TGTGCCACCAGCAGAGACCGAGGAAGGGGCAATCAGCCCCAGCATTTT,CATSRDRGRGNQPQHF,TRBJ1-5,few,.,TRBV15
TGTGCCAGCAGGTGGGAAGCTAGCTCCTATAATTCACCCCTCCACTTT,CASRWEASSYNSPLHF,TRBJ1-6,few,.,TRBV2
TGTGCCAGCAGGCCAGGGGTGGCCTATGGCTACACCTTC,CASRPGVAYGYTF,TRBJ1-2,.,.,TRBV6-1
TGCAGTGCCAAAACCCTACCGACAGGGGGCACGGACGAGCAGTACTTC,CSAKTLPTGGTDEQYF,TRBJ2-7,few,TRBD1,TRBV20-1
TGTGCCAGCAGCCAAGGACAGGGGTACCCTAACACTGAAGCTTTCTTT,CASSQGQGYPNTEAFF,TRBJ1-1,.,TRBD1,TRBV28
TGCAGTGAGGGGCGGGGGAATGAGCAGTTCTTC,CSEGRGNEQFF,TRBJ2-1,.,TRBD2,TRBV20-1
TGTGCCAGCTCTCGATCTCTGGCCTACGAGCAGTACTTC,CASSRSLAYEQYF,TRBJ2-7,few,.,TRBV6-5
TGCAGTGCCAGGGCGGAGTTTTACGAGCAGTACTTC,CSARAEFYEQYF,TRBJ2-7,.,.,TRBV20-1
TGTGCCTGGAGTGTAAAACCACGCACAGATACGCAGTATTTT,CAWSVKPRTDTQYF,TRBJ2-3,few,.,TRBV30
TGTGCCAGCAGTGGACGGAGGGCCTATGGCTACACCTTC,CASSGRRAYGYTF,TRBJ1-2,.,.,TRBV2
TGTGCCAGCAGTTCTTCCCAGACAGGGGTCTTAATTGATGGCTACACCTTC,CASSSSQTGVLIDGYTF,TRBJ1-2,.,TRBD1,TRBV27
TGTGCCAGCAGCCCCGTCATCGATAGCAATCAGCCCCAGCATTTT,CASSPVIDSNQPQHF,TRBJ1-5,.,.,TRBV4-2
TGTGCCTGGAGTGTAGGTAGGGCCACTGAAGCTTTCTTT,CAWSVGRATEAFF,TRBJ1-1,.,.,TRBV30
TGTGCCAGCAGTGGTAGACGACAGGGCCTGAACACTGAAGCTTTCTTT,CASSGRRQGLNTEAFF,TRBJ1-1,.,TRBD1,TRBV6-1
TGTGCCACCAGCAGAGATAATGACCCTCTTGTGGAGGGCTACACCTTC,CATSRDNDPLVEGYTF,TRBJ1-2,.,.,TRBV15
TGTGCCAGCAGCAATAACTACGAGCAGTTCTTC,CASSNNYEQFF,TRBJ2-1,.,.,TRBV13
TGTGCCAGCAGTCGGGGGTGGGAGCTGTTTTTT,CASSRGWELFF,TRBJ2-2,.,.,TRBV25-1
TGCGCCAGCAGCCCCAACCCTAGAGCGGGGGGGGACAATGAGCAGTACTTC,CASSPNPRAGGDNEQYF,TRBJ2-5,.,TRBD2,TRBV4-1
TGTGCCAGCAGCGTAAGAGCGGGCACAGATACGCAGTATTTT,CASSVRAGTDTQYF,TRBJ2-3,many,.,TRBV9
TGTGCCAGCAGCACTGACCTTCAGGGCATACTGTTTTTT,CASSTDLQGILFF,TRBJ1-4,many,.,TRBV7-9
TGTGCCAGCGTCGAAGAACGGCAGGGGGCTAACACTGAAGCTTTCTTT,CASVEERQGANTEAFF,TRBJ1-1,few,TRBD1,TRBV7-9